The clone carrying this T cell receptor beta chain was observed at least ten times. The target antigen is unknown. Total RNA (roughly 540 ng) served as template for TCR beta cDNA synthesis primed by a constant-region primer. Employing slightly modified ARM-PCR, three nested multiplex PCR rounds were run, and these gave rise to the TCR beta libraries. Both of the initial two PCR rounds ran for around 10 cycles and employed TRBV1-TRBV30 forward primers alongside a C-beta reverse primer. One entry per CDR3 protein, called by TCRdb with MiXCR from the multiplex PCR reads. The table includes approximately 110,000 distinct CDR3 sequences, 50% to 65% detected once. These data originate in a study of tumor-infiltrating lymphocytes in primary liver carcinoma. Study-wide background: The study reported T1-T3 N0M0 tumors spanning 4.2 to 10 cm. Whole-study findings and limits: Overlap between tumor regions exceeded overlap of tumor with adjacent tissue or blood. A small share of top clones, only about 8-25%, was found in all five tumor regions.

Without any cell sorting, about 20-31 mg of bulk tissue yielded co-extracted RNA and DNA. CDR1 is MNHEY, CDR2 SVGEGT, per germline. V dropped 4 bases and J dropped 1; count of bases not matched to a gene: 1. This CDR3 comprises 14 residues. The V call is TRBV6-2 or TRBV6-3, the J call TRBJ2-1, with 7 bases that match TRBD2. This clonotype originated in a woman in her sixties with primary liver carcinoma and hepatitis B virus infection. The material sequenced was liver tumor tissue from sampling region 1. Indicated subset: tumor region T1, superior pole. The CDR3 DNA reads TGTGCCAGCAGTTGGGGGGGGTCCTACAATGAGCAGTTCTTC. Protein product: CASSWGGSYNEQFF.